Presented here are 14 T cell receptor beta chains from one specimen sequenced in a study of blood T cells in healthy people across ages. Combining a sample-barcoded 5' primer with a J-beta primer mix, a second PCR ran for roughly 7 to 12 cycles. TCRdb recomputed calls from the 5' RACE reads with MiXCR, one row per CDR3 protein. The data show about 690,000 distinct CDR3 sequences, around two fifths seen once. Sequenced: blood. These receptors were obtained from a man aged 80 or over in good health.

Note on this clonotype: A single base separates this from a much larger clone, so it may be a read error. This chain connects TRBV7-3 to TRBJ2-2; D unclear. The CDR3 contains 14 residues. Germline CDR1 reads SGHTA; CDR2 reads FQGTGA. With 5 bases removed from V and 5 bases from J, the gap between germline ends came to 12 bases. The DNA for the CDR3 is TGTGCCAGCAGCGATACTTTTCGGACCGGGGAGCTGTTTTTT. As protein: CASSDTFRTGELFF.

The chain has TRBV25-1 and TRBJ1-2; 7 bases agree with TRBD1. The length of the CDR3 is 15 residues. Germline V gene lookup returns CDR1 MGHDK and CDR2 SYGVNS. After removal of 6 bases from V and 5 bases from J, the junction contained 12 bases not matched to a gene. The CDR3 bases are TGTGCCAGCAGCGAAAATCTAGGACAGGTATATGGCTACACCTTC. Translation: CASSENLGQVYGYTF.

The chain links TRBV6-6 to TRBJ2-1; TRBD2 matches at 9 bases. The CDR3 has 14 amino acids. J lost 8 bases, V lost 4 bases, and 6 bases had no gene match. From germline, CDR1 is MNHNY and CDR2 SVGAGI (reference sequence). CDR3 bases: TGTGCCAGCAGTTCCCCGACTAGCGGCTATGAGCAGTTCTTC. Protein: CASSSPTSGYEQFF.

This clonotype was observed a few times. The chain recombines TRBV28 with TRBJ2-7, with 7 bases lining up with TRBD1. V lost 3 bases and J lost 4; bases outside the gene matches: 6. Per germline, CDR1 MDHEN and CDR2 SYDVKM. The CDR3 is made up of 14 amino acids. CDR3 nucleotide sequence: TGTGCCAGCAGTTTCCCTGGGACAGTATACGAGCAGTACTTC. Protein product: CASSFPGTVYEQYF. Filled out from reference TRBV28 and TRBJ2-7, the complete variable domain reads DVKVTQSSRYLVKRTGEKVFLECVQDMDHENMFWYRQDPGLGLRLIYFSYDVKMKEKGDIPEGYSVSREKKERFSLILESASTNQTSMYLCASSFPGTVYEQYFGPGTRLTVT.

A few counts support this clonotype. Compared with germline, one end of the junction differs, possibly owing to a read error. The rearrangement links TRBV20-1 to TRBJ2-1; TRBD2 agrees at 11 bases. This CDR3 is built from 15 residues. Per the germline V gene, CDR1 is DFQATT and CDR2 is SNEGSKA (reference sequence). CDR3 sequence reads: CSASGRLAGYTEQFF. CDR3 nucleotide sequence: TGCAGTGCTTCCGGAAGACTAGCGGGGTACACTGAGCAGTTCTTC.

This clonotype was detected a few times. A single base separates this from a much larger clone, so it may be a read error. This chain uses TRBV5-1 with TRBJ1-2; TRBD1 matches 7 bases. The germline CDR1 and CDR2 sequences are SGHRS and YFSETQ. This CDR3 is 12 amino acids long. The CDR3 region has the DNA TGCGCCAGCAGCTGGGACAGTCGAGGCTACGCCTTC. Translated: CASSWDSRGYAF.

This chain connects TRBV3-1 to TRBJ2-4; D gene ambiguous. The CDR3 length is 14 residues. The germline V gene encodes CDR1 LGHDT and CDR2 YNNKEL (reference sequence). The V gene lost 7 bases and the J gene lost 5 bases, with 15 bases spanning the gap. The CDR3 DNA is TGTGCCAGCACCCCGAACGGTGCCCAAAACATTCAGTACTTC. This encodes CASTPNGAQNIQYF. Full variable domain (outside the CDR3, taken from reference TRBV3-1 and TRBJ2-4): DTAVSQTPKYLVTQMGNDKSIKCEQNLGHDTMYWYKQDSKKFLKIMFSYNNKELIINETVPNRFSPKSPDKAHLNLHINSLELGDSAVYFCASTPNGAQNIQYFGAGTRLSVL.

This clonotype occurred many times. V and J are TRBV6-4 and TRBJ2-7; 7 nucleotides line up with TRBD2. The CDR3 runs 15 residues. Germline CDR1 is MRHNA and CDR2 is SNTAGT. Trimming removed 5 bases from V and 3 bases from J; junction bases left unmatched: 10. CDR3 DNA sequence: TGTGCCAGCAGTACGGAGTTTGGACTAGACTACGAGCAGTACTTC. Residues: CASSTEFGLDYEQYF.

V gene TRBV5-1 combines with J gene TRBJ1-4; D unresolved. This CDR3 is 14 amino acids long. Germline lookup yields CDR1 SGHRS and CDR2 YFSETQ. Between the trimmed V and J ends, which lost 0 bases and 6 bases, there was a span of 9 bases. CDR3 in DNA: TGCGCCAGCAGCTTGGTGTCAGTCGATGAAAAACTGTTTTTT. Residues: CASSLVSVDEKLFF.

CDR3 amino acids: CASSQDGVGARGYTF. CDR3 DNA: TGCGCCAGCAGCCAAGATGGGGTAGGGGCGCGAGGCTACACCTTC. The chain couples TRBV4-1 to TRBJ1-2, with D possibly being TRBD1 (5 bases). Germline-derived CDR1 and CDR2 are MGHRA and YSYEKL. CDR3 length equals 15 residues. Between the trimmed V and J ends, which lost 0 bases and 8 bases, there was a span of 16 bases.

This clonotype has a handful of counts. The CDR3 sequence is CASRSTKPGQGWETQYF. CDR3 nucleotide sequence: TGTGCCAGCAGGAGCACCAAACCGGGACAGGGGTGGGAGACCCAGTACTTC. The rearrangement links TRBV25-1 to TRBJ2-5; 10 bases match TRBD1. V was clipped by 6 bases and J by 5 bases; unmatched bases: 15. CDR1 is MGHDK and CDR2 is SYGVNS in the germline V gene. The CDR3 contains 17 residues.

The chain is built from TRBV20-1 and TRBJ2-2; no clear D gene. Germline V lookup: CDR1 DFQATT, CDR2 SNEGSKA (reference sequence). The CDR3 sequence is 14 residues long. Trimming removed 4 bases from V and 3 bases from J, with 12 bases in between. In nucleotides, the CDR3 is TGCAGTGCTACGGGCCAGCAGGACACCGGGGAGCTGTTTTTT. This sequence encodes CSATGQQDTGELFF.

The J gene is TRBJ2-7, the V gene TRBV5-1, with a possible D match to TRBD2 (5 bases). Per the germline V gene, CDR1 is SGHRS and CDR2 is YFSETQ. V was pared by 2 bases and J by 2 bases, with 11 bases between. This CDR3 comprises 14 residues. The CDR3 loop is CASSLATNPYEQYF. The CDR3 DNA reads as TGCGCCAGCAGCTTAGCGACTAATCCCTACGAGCAGTACTTC.

The J gene is TRBJ2-2, the V gene TRBV20-1; D is perhaps TRBD1 (5 bases). CDR1 DFQATT and CDR2 SNEGSKA come from the germline V gene (reference sequence). CDR3 size: 14 residues. V was pared by 3 bases and J by 8 bases, with 16 bases between. CDR3 nucleotides: TGCAGTGCTAGCCAGGGATCCGGCCCGGGGGAGCTGTTTTTT. This sequence encodes CSASQGSGPGELFF.